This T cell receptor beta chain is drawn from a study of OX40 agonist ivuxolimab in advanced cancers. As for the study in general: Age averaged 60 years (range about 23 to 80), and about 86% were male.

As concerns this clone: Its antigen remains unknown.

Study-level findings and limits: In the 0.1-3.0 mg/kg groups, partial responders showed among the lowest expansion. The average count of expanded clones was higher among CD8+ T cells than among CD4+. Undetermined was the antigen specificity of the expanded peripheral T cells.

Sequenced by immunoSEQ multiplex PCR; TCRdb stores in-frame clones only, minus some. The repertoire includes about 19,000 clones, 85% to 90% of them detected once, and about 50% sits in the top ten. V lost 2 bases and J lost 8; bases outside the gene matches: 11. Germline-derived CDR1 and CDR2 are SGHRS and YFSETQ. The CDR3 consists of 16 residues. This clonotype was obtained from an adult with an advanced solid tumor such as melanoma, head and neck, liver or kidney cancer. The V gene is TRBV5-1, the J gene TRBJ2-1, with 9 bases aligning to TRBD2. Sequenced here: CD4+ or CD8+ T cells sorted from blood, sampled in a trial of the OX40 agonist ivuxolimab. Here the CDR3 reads CASSFLREGPPDEQFF. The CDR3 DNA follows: TGCGCCAGCAGCTTTTTGCGGGAGGGCCCTCCAGATGAGCAGTTCTTC.